The T cell receptor beta chain described here comes from a study of blood T cell repertoires in COVID-19. For the study at large: Specimens from acute and convalescent COVID-19 originated in the United States, Italy and Spain. PBMCs, B-cell-depleted T cells, or T cells provided the cDNA or gDNA that made up the material.

Data came from immunoSEQ multiplex PCR; TCRdb stores just in-frame clones and leaves some out. The profile shows 200,000 to 300,000 clones, 65% to 90% of them singletons. CDR1 MNHEY and CDR2 SVGEGT come from the germline V gene. Trimming cost V 5 bases and J 8 bases; bases outside gene matches: 6. The CDR3 extends over 15 amino acids. In this sample, this clone turned up many times. This receptor was identified in a man aged 40-50 years who had recovered from COVID-19. Sequences were obtained from PBMCs or T cells enriched from blood (not recorded which). The J gene is TRBJ2-1, the V gene TRBV6-2 or TRBV6-3; 13 nucleotides agree with TRBD2. The DNA for the CDR3 is TGTGCCAGCAGTGTACTAGCGGGGGGGCCCTATGAGCAGTTCTTC. Translating gives CASSVLAGGPYEQFF.